The subject of this entry is one T cell receptor (beta chain). This specimen comes from a study of blood T cell repertoires in COVID-19. Study summary: The cDNA or gDNA used as material had been derived from T cells, B-cell-depleted T cells, or PBMCs.

The germline V gene encodes CDR1 SGHRS and CDR2 YFSETQ. This CDR3 is 15 amino acids long. V shed 4 bases and J 3 bases; nucleotides not matched to a gene: 8. As originally analysed: Estimation of nucleated cell counts was performed using reference gene primer amplification. Sequenced by immunoSEQ multiplex PCR; TCRdb stores in-frame clones only, minus some. V and J calls and clone size follow that table, whereas D and trimming were derived from the DNA. The data show about 100,000 clones, roughly 90% seen once. Specimen: peripheral blood. This TCR was recovered from a man aged 45-65 years with active COVID-19. The rearrangement uses TRBV5-1 and TRBJ2-7, with 9 bases identical to TRBD2. The CDR3 spells CASSGASGAFYEQYF. Here the CDR3 DNA reads TGCGCCAGCAGCGGGGCTAGCGGGGCCTTCTACGAGCAGTACTTC.